Described below is a single T cell receptor (beta chain) sequence and its context. This sample stems from a study of blood T cell repertoires in COVID-19. Study-level background: Whether acute or convalescent, the COVID-19 samples came from the United States, Italy and Spain. The analysed material was cDNA or gDNA that came from T cells, B-cell-depleted T cells, or PBMCs.

In the original workflow: Nucleated cell counts were estimated from reference gene primer amplification. Repertoires were generated with immunoSEQ multiplex PCR, while TCRdb's copy carries only in-frame clones and drops some. V and J calls and clone size are given by that table; D and trimming were obtained from the DNA. Counted here are over 150,000 clones, roughly 85% occurring once; the ten biggest clones make up approximately 1.1%. With 4 bases clipped from V and 7 bases from J, the junction kept 4 bases outside the gene matches. The V gene's germline CDR1 is SEHNR and CDR2 FQNEAQ (reference sequence). The CDR3 sequence is 13 residues long.

This receptor was identified in a man aged 40-49 years with acute or convalescent COVID-19. The rearrangement uses TRBV7-9 and TRBJ2-5, with 9 positions matching TRBD2. The sequenced sample was peripheral blood. The CDR3 DNA follows: TGTGCCAGCAGCTCTAGCGGGGTAGGGACCCAGTACTTC. Translated: CASSSSGVGTQYF.